This record looks at one T cell receptor (beta chain) sequence and its context. Its specificity is unknown. One entry per CDR3 protein, called by TCRdb with MiXCR from the 5' RACE reads. The sample lists 45,000 to 55,000 distinct CDR3 sequences; approximately 23% were seen once. The CDR3 runs to 15 residues. V was pared by 7 bases and J by 6 bases, with 21 bases between. Germline CDR1 and CDR2: MDHEN and SYDVKM. Findings and limits, study-wide: Tumor memory CD4+ T cell TCR gene usage clustered with blood and lymph node memory CD4+ cells and lymph node naive CD4+ cells.

Purified naive CD4+ T cells were depleted of CD25+ Tregs. V and J are TRBV28 and TRBJ1-1, with D perhaps TRBD1 (6 bases). The sample consisted of tumor-infiltrating naive CD4+ T cells sorted from the breast tumor. The subset here: naive CD4+ T cells, CD4+CD45RA+CD25-. The sequence was collected from a female donor with breast cancer. CDR3 sequence: CASTELITGIAEAFF. The CDR3, as DNA: TGTGCCAGCACCGAATTGATTACAGGGATAGCTGAAGCTTTCTTT. The complete variable domain, with remaining parts taken from reference TRBV28 and TRBJ1-1, reads DVKVTQSSRYLVKRTGEKVFLECVQDMDHENMFWYRQDPGLGLRLIYFSYDVKMKEKGDIPEGYSVSREKKERFSLILESASTNQTSMYLCASTELITGIAEAFFGQGTRLTVV.